Below are 11 T cell receptor beta chains sequenced from a single sample in a study of blood T cell repertoires in COVID-19. Method: immunoSEQ multiplex PCR; TCRdb's copy keeps in-frame clones and lacks some. The sample gives approximately 470,000 clones, around 90% of which show up once; roughly 0.7% is in the top ten. Sample: PBMCs or T cells enriched from blood (not recorded which). Every receptor here comes from a woman aged 18-35 years who had recovered from COVID-19.

This chain connects TRBV6-6 to TRBJ2-7, with 10 bases fitting TRBD1. V gave up 6 bases and J gave up 9 bases; unmatched junction bases: 11. Germline CDR1 and CDR2: MNHNY and SVGAGI (reference sequence). There are 14 residues in the CDR3. The CDR3 bases are TGTGCCAGCAGACACCCGGGACAGGGGCCCCTGCAGTACTTC. Amino acid sequence: CASRHPGQGPLQYF.

This chain uses TRBV25-1 with TRBJ1-5; D unclear. The CDR3 totals 15 residues. The germline V gene encodes CDR1 MGHDK and CDR2 SYGVNS. V shed 1 base and J shed 3 bases, with 10 bases lying between them. The CDR3 DNA sequence: TGTGCCAGCAGTGAATCGGAGACCTCCAATCAGCCCCAGCATTTT. Protein product: CASSESETSNQPQHF.

This chain connects TRBV5-6 to TRBJ1-2; perhaps TRBD1 as D (5 bases). V was cut by 2 bases and J by 3 bases, with 8 bases left in between. This CDR3 has 13 residues. The germline V gene encodes CDR1 SGHDT and CDR2 YYEEEE. As DNA, the CDR3 is TGTGCCAGCAGCTTAGAAGGGGACTATGGCTACACCTTC. Protein: CASSLEGDYGYTF.

CDR3: CASSLASGLPPDTQYF. CDR3 coding DNA: TGTGCCAGCAGCTTGGCCTCGGGACTCCCTCCAGATACGCAGTATTTT. The genes are TRBV5-8 and TRBJ2-3, with a tentative D call TRBD2 (6 bases). The V end was cut by 0 bases, the J end by 4 bases, with 15 bases between. Germline V gene lookup returns CDR1 SGHTS and CDR2 YDEGEE. The CDR3 extends over 16 amino acids.

This clone was recorded only once. The chain uses TRBV21-1 and TRBJ1-1; the table's D call TRBD1 went unverified against the DNA. TRBV21-1 is a pseudogene locus. This CDR3 has 18 amino acids. CDR3 sequence reads: CASSKNGTGVKSSTEAFF. The CDR3 coding sequence is TGTGCCAGCAGCAAAAACGGGACAGGGGTAAAGAGTAGCACTGAAGCTTTCTTT.

V usage is TRBV9 and J usage is TRBJ2-1, with TRBD2 matching over 9 bases. The ends lost 4 bases at V and 7 bases at J; junction bases unmatched: 9. The CDR3 is 15 residues long. CDR1 and CDR2 (germline): SGDLS, YYNGEE. The CDR3 coding sequence is TGTGCCAGCAGCTTTCGGACTAGCGTGCGGAATGAGCAGTTCTTC. This translates into CASSFRTSVRNEQFF.

This chain links TRBV30 with TRBJ2-2; D may be TRBD2 (7 bases). V gave up 2 bases and J gave up 3 bases, with 13 bases separating them. The CDR3 is 15 amino acids. Germline loops: CDR1 GTSNPN, CDR2 SVGIG (reference sequence). The DNA of the CDR3 is TGTGCCTGGAGTAGGGGGGGGCATGACACCGGGGAGCTGTTTTTT. Its protein is CAWSRGGHDTGELFF.

V is TRBV5-1 and J is TRBJ2-7, with a tentative D call TRBD2 (6 bases). Germline V gives CDR1 SGHRS, CDR2 YFSETQ. The CDR3 contains 14 residues. V was cut by 6 bases and J by 0 bases, with 13 bases left in between. The chain's CDR3 is CASIRAGSSYEQYF. In nucleotides, the CDR3 is TGCGCCAGCATCCGGGCGGGGAGCTCCTACGAGCAGTACTTC.

This chain joins TRBV4-1 and TRBJ2-6; possible D gene TRBD1, 5 bases. CDR1 and CDR2 from the germline V gene are MGHRA and YSYEKL. Trimming took off 4 bases at V and 0 bases at J, with 16 bases between the two ends. CDR3 length: 18 residues. CDR3 DNA sequence: TGCGCCAGCAGCCCAGGGAAGGGTACCAGCTCTGGGGCCAACGTCCTGACTTTC. This codes for CASSPGKGTSSGANVLTF.

V usage is TRBV5-4 and J usage is TRBJ2-5, with 7 bases lining up with TRBD1. This CDR3 contains 15 residues. Unmatched junction bases numbered 8, after V lost 1 base and J lost 5 bases. CDR1 SGHNT and CDR2 YYREEE come from the germline V gene (reference sequence). CDR3 loop: CASSLISTGEETQYF. The CDR3 bases are TGTGCCAGCAGCTTGATATCAACAGGGGAGGAGACCCAGTACTTC.

The chain joins TRBV3-1 (or the pseudogene TRBV3-2) to TRBJ1-4, with 9 bases matching TRBD1. CDR3 length: 15 amino acids. Germline loops: CDR1 LGHDT, CDR2 YNNKEL (reference sequence). J was trimmed by 7 bases and V by 4 bases; bases with no gene match: 7. The CDR3 region is CASSRSTGGREKLFF. The CDR3 DNA sequence: TGTGCCAGCAGCCGTTCGACAGGGGGACGTGAAAAACTGTTTTTT.